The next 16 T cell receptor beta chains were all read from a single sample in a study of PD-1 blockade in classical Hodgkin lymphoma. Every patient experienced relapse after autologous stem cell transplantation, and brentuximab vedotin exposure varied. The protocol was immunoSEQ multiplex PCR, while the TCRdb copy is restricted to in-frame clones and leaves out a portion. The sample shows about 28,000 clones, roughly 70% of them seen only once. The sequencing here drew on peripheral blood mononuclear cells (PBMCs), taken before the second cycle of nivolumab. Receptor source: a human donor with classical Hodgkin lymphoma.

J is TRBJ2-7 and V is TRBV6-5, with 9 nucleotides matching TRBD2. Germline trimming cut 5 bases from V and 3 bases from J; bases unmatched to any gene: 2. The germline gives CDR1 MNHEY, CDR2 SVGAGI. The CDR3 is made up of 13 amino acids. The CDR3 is CASSLSGSYEQYF. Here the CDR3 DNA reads TGTGCCAGCAGTCTTAGCGGGAGCTACGAGCAGTACTTC.

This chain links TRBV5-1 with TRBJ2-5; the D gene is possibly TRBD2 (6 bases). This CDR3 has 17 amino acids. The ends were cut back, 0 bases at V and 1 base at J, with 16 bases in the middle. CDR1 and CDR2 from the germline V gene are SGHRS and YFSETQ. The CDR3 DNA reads TGCGCCAGCAGCTTGGGCAAGCCCTGGGACTTCCAAGAGACCCAGTACTTC. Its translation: CASSLGKPWDFQETQYF. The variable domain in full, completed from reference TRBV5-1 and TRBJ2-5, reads KAGVTQTPRYLIKTRGQQVTLSCSPISGHRSVSWYQQTPGQGLQFLFEYFSETQRNKGNFPGRFSGRQFSNSRSEMNVSTLELGDSALYLCASSLGKPWDFQETQYFGPGTRLLVL.

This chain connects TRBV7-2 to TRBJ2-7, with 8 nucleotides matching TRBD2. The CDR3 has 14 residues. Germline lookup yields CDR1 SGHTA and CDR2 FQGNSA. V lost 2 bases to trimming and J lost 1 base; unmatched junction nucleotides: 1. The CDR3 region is CASSLTSGSYEQYF. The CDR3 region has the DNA TGTGCCAGCAGCTTAACTAGCGGATCCTACGAGCAGTACTTC.

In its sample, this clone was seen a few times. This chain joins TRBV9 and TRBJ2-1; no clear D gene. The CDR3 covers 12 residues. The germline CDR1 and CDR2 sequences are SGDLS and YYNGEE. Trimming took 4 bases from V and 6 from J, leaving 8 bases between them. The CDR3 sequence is CASSPTLNEQFF. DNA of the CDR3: TGTGCCAGCAGCCCAACCCTCAATGAGCAGTTCTTC.

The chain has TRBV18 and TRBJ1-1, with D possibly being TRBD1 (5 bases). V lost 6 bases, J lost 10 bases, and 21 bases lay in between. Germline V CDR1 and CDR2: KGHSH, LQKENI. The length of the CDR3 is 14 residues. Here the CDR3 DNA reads TGTGCCAGCTCTTCGACGGGGGATTCCAGGCCAGCTTTCTTT. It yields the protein CASSSTGDSRPAFF.

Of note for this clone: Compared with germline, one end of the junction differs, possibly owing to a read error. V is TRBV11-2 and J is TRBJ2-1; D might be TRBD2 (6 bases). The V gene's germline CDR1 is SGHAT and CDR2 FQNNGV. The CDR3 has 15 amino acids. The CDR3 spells CASSHGTHSYNEQFF. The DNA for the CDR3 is TGCGCCAGCAGCCACGGGACTCATTCCTACAATGAGCAGTTCTTC.

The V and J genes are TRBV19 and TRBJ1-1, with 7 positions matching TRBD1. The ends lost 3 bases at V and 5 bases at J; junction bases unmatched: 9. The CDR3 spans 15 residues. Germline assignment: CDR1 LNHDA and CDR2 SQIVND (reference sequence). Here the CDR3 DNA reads TGTGCCAGTAGTATCCCGTACAGGGGAAGGACTGAAGCTTTCTTT. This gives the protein CASSIPYRGRTEAFF.

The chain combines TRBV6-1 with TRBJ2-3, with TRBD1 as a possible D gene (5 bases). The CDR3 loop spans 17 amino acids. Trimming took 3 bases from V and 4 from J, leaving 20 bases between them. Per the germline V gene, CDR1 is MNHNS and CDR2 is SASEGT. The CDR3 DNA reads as TGTGCCAGCAGTGACAGATTGGGGTCAGGGTATCCAGATACGCAGTATTTT. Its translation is CASSDRLGSGYPDTQYF.

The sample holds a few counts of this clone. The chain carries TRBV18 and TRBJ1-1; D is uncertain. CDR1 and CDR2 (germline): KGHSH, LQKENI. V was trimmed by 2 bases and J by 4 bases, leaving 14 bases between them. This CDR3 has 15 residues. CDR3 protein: CASSPRDAKITEAFF. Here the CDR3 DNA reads TGTGCCAGCTCACCAAGGGATGCTAAAATCACTGAAGCTTTCTTT.

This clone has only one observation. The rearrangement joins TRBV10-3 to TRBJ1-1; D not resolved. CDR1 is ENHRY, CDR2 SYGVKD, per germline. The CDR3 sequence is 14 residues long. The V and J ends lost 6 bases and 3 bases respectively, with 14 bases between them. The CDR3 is CAIRRNREDTEAFF. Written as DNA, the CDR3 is TGTGCCATCAGGAGGAACCGGGAGGACACTGAAGCTTTCTTT.

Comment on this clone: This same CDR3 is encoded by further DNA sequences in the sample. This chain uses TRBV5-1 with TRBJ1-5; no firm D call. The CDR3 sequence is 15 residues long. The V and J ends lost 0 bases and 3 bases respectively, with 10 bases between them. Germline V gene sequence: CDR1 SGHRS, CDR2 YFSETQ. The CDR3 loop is CASSLEGLVNQPQHF. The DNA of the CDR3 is TGCGCCAGCAGCTTGGAGGGATTGGTCAATCAGCCCCAGCATTTT.

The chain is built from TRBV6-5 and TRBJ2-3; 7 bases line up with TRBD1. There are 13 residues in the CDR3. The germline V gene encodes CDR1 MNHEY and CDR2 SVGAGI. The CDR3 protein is CALTGCPTDTQYF. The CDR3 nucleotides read TGTGCTTTGACAGGGTGCCCCACAGATACGCAGTATTTT.

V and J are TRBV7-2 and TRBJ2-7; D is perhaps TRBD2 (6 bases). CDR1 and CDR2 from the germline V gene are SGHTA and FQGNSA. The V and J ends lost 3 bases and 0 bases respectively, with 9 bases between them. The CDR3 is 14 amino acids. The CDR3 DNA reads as TGTGCCAGCAGCTTCCCGACTAGCTCCTACGAGCAGTACTTC. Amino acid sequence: CASSFPTSSYEQYF.

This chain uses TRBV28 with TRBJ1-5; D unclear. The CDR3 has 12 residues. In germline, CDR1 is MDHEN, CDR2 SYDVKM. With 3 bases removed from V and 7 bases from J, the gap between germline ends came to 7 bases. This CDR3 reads CASSFGQQPQHF. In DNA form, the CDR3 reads TGTGCCAGCAGTTTTGGGCAGCAGCCCCAGCATTTT.

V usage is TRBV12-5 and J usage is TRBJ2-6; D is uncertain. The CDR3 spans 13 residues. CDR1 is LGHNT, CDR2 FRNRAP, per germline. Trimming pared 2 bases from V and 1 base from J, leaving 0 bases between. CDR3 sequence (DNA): TGTGCTAGTGGTTTGTCTGGGGCCAACGTCCTGACTTTC. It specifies CASGLSGANVLTF.

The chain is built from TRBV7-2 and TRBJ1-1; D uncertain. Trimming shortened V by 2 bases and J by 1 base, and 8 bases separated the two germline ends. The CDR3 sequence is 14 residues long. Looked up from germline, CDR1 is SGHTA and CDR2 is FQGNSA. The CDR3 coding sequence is TGTGCCAGCAGCTTACGGCATGGGAACACTGAAGCTTTCTTT. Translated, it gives CASSLRHGNTEAFF.